This T cell receptor beta chain was recovered during a study of cytomegalovirus exposure and HLA in healthy donors. V gave up 4 bases and J gave up 7 bases, with 20 bases separating them. The CDR3 covers 15 residues. Germline V gene data show CDR1 as SGHVS and CDR2 as FNYEAQ. This PCR relied on a set of 60 Vbeta primers and 13 Jbeta primers. The method was immunoSEQ multiplex PCR; TCRdb's version includes in-frame clones alone and lacks a portion of them. The sample shows 95,000 to 120,000 clones, 74% of them seen only once. Sequenced material: PBMCs. The J gene is TRBJ2-7, the V gene TRBV7-6, with D tentatively TRBD1 (6 bases). This clonotype originated in a woman aged 40 to 50 in good health and CMV-seropositive. The CDR3 nucleotides are TGTGCCAGCAGCTCTGCTCGGGACAAGTCCTGGGAGCAGTACTTC. This encodes CASSSARDKSWEQYF.